A single TCR beta chain is shown here with its context. This clone is a singleton in its sample. Its antigen is unknown. No base quality values were provided; no much bigger clone lies one nucleotide off. These data come from a study of blood T cell repertoires in COVID-19 (dated by TCRdb to 2018 to 2021). Notes on the research overall: Recovered participants in ImmuneRACE Cohort 3 were defined as having two consecutive negative NP/OP PCR tests, clearance from a healthcare professional, or resolution of symptoms. Samples covering the acute and convalescent phases of COVID-19 were provided by collaborators in the United States, Italy and Spain. The prospective study material was composed of cDNA or gDNA derived from T cells, B-cell-depleted T cells, or PBMCs. Deeply sampled blood TCRbeta repertoires from subjects exposed to, actively infected with, or recovered from COVID-19 were included in the dataset. The repertoires were released in a freely available public database intended as a resource for research on the immune response to SARS-CoV-2. Samples came from the ongoing ImmuneRACE study (first 160 participants) plus 1,254 subjects from 6 global collaborators. A de-identified subject ID, COVID-19 status, age in years and sex were almost always included in the sample metadata. Where available, HLA class I and class II types were taken from metadata supplied by the sample provider and were not determined by assay-based typing. What the research found in general, with its limitations: The quantity of clinical and demographic metadata differed by source and by participant and was supplied without curation.

Enrolling through a virtual design, the prospective study's participants ranged in age from roughly 18 to 100 years and lived across 24 United States geographic areas. In the prospective study, cohorts were assigned on the basis of participant-reported clinical history obtained from a screening survey and a study questionnaire. In the prospective study, mobile phlebotomists collected whole blood, serum and a nasopharyngeal or oropharyngeal swab from each participant. Over a 2-month period, participants in the prospective study had the option of providing additional blood draws and questionnaires. Blood samples from the prospective study were shipped frozen or at room temperature prior to DNA extraction. TCRbeta CDR3 regions were amplified from genomic DNA using the immunoSEQ Assay, a bias-controlled multiplex PCR. Per the authors' processing: Nucleated cell counts per sample were estimated from amplification of reference gene primers within the assay. Sequence reads were collapsed and filtered to measure the absolute abundance of every unique TCRbeta CDR3 rearrangement. For each sample, productive Simpson clonality was calculated by taking the square root of Simpson's diversity index across productive rearrangements. Not all clones reach the TCRdb copy of this immuneACCESS table, which keeps in-frame sequences only. Checked studies attribute under half of the gap to unresolved V genes and leave the rest unexplained. V, J and clone size derive from that table, while D and trimming were established from the DNA sequence. For this sample the table gives about 200,000 clones, of which about 85% were detected only once. Jointly, the top ten make up around 24% of the sample.

The sequenced sample consisted of PBMCs or T cells enriched from blood (not recorded which). This clonotype was obtained from a woman aged 40 to 50 in a cohort exposed to, infected with or recovered from COVID-19 (not recorded which).

The CDR3: CASSYGEGSILGYTF. The DNA sequence follows: TGTGCCAGCAGTTACGGAGAGGGAAGTATCCTCGGCTACACCTTC. The sequence joins TRBV6-5 to TRBJ1-2, with no reliable assignment of the D segment. V sheds 2 bases and J sheds 8 bases, leaving 18 bases between their ends. Measured from the cysteine to the phenylalanine, the CDR3 is 15 residues long. Only the CDR3 part of the read is kept: 45 bases, read in frame from the first base. As encoded in the germline V gene, CDR1 is MNHEY while CDR2 is SVGAGI.